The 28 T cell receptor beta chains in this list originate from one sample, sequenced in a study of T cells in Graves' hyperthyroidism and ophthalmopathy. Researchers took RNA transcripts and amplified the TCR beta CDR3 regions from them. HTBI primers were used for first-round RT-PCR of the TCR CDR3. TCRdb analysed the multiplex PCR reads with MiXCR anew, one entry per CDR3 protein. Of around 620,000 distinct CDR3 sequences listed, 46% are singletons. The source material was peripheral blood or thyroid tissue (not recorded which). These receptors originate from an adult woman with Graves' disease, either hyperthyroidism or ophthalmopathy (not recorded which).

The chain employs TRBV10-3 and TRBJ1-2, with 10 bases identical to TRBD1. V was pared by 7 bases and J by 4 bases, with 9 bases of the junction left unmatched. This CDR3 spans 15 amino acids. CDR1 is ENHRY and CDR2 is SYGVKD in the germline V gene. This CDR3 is CAITPNRDRGYGYTF. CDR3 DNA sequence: TGTGCCATCACTCCAAACCGGGACAGGGGCTATGGCTACACCTTC.

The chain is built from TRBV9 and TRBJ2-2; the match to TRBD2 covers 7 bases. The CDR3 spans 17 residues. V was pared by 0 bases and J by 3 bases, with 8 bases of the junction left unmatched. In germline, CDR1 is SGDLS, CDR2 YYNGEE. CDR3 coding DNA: TGTGCCAGCAGCGTAGGTAGCGGGTTTCCTCACACCGGGGAGCTGTTTTTT. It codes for CASSVGSGFPHTGELFF. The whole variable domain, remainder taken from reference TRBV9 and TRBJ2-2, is DSGVTQTPKHLITATGQRVTLRCSPRSGDLSVYWYQQSLDQGLQFLIQYYNGEERAKGNILERFSAQQFPDLHSELNLSSLELGDSALYFCASSVGSGFPHTGELFFGEGSRLTVL.

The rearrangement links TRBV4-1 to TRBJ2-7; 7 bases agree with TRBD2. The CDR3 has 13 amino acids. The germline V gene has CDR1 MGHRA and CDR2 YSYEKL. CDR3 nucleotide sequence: TGCAGCGTTGGCCTAGCGGAACCGTACGAGCAGTACTTC. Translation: CSVGLAEPYEQYF.

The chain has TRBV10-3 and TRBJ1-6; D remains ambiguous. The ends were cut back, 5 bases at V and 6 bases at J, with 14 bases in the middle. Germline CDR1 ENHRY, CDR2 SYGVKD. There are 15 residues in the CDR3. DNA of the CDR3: TGTGCCATCAGTCCGGGGAGACGTACTAATTCACCCCTCCACTTT. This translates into CAISPGRRTNSPLHF.

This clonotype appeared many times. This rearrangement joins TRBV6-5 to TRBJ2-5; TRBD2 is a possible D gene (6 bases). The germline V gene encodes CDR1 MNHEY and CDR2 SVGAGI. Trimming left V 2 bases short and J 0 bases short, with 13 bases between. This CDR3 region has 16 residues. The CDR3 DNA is TGTGCCAGCAGTTACAATAGCGGAGGGTACCAAGAGACCCAGTACTTC. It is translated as CASSYNSGGYQETQYF.

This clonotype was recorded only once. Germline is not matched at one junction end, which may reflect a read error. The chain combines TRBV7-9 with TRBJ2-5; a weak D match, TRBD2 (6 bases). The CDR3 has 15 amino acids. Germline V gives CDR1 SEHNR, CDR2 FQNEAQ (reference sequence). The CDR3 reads CASSWNGGTQETQYF. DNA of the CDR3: TGCGCCAGCAGCTGGAACGGGGGAACCCAAGAGACCCAGTACTTC.

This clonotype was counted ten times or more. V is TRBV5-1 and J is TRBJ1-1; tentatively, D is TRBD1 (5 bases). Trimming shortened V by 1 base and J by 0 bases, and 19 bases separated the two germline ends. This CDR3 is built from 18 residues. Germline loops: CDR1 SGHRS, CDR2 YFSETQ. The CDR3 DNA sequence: TGCGCCAGCAGCTTGACAGGCAGCCCACCCCCCATGAACACTGAAGCTTTCTTT. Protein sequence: CASSLTGSPPPMNTEAFF.

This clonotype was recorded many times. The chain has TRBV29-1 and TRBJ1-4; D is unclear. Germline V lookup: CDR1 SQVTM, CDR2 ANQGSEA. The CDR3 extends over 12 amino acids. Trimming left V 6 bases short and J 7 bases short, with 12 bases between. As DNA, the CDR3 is TGCAGCGTGGCCGCGGGAGTTGAAAAACTGTTTTTT. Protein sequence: CSVAAGVEKLFF.

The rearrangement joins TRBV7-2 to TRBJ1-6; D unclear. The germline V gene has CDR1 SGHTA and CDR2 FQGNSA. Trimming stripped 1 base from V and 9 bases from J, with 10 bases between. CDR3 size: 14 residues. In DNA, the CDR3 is TGTGCCAGCAGCTTAGTCCTTCCTCCTTCACCCCTCCACTTT. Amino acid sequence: CASSLVLPPSPLHF.

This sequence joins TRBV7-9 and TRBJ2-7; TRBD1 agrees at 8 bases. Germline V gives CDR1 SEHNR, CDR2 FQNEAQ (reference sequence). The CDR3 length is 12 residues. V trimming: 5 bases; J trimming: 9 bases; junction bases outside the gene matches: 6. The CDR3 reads CASSKDRVGQYF. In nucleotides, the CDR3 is TGTGCCAGCAGCAAGGACAGGGTCGGGCAGTACTTC.

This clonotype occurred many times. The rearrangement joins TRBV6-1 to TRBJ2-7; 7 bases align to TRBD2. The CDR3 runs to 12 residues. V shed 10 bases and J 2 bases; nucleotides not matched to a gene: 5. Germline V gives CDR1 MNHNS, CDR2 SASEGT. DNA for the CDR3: TGTGCCACCGAGCGGGAAACCTACGAGCAGTACTTC. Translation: CATERETYEQYF.

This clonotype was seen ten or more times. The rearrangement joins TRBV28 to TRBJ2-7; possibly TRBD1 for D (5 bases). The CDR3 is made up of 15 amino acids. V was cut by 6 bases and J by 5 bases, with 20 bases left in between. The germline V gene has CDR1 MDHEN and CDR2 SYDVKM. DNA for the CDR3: TGTGCCAGCAGCCTACCGTTTCCTGGGGCCCACGAGCAGTACTTC. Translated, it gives CASSLPFPGAHEQYF.

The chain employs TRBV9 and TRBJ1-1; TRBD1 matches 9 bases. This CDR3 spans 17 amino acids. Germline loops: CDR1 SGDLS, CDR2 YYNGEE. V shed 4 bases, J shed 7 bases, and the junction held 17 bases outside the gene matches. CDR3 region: CASSPGDRARRHGEAFF. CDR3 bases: TGTGCCAGCAGCCCGGGGGACAGGGCGCGTCGGCACGGTGAAGCTTTCTTT. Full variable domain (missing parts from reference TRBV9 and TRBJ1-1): DSGVTQTPKHLITATGQRVTLRCSPRSGDLSVYWYQQSLDQGLQFLIQYYNGEERAKGNILERFSAQQFPDLHSELNLSSLELGDSALYFCASSPGDRARRHGEAFFGQGTRLTVV.

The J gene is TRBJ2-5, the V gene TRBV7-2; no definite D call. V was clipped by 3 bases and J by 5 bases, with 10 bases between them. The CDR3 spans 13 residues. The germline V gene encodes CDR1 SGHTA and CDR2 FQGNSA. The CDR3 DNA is TGTGCCAGCAGCTTTGCCAGCCAGGAGACCCAGTACTTC. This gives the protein CASSFASQETQYF.

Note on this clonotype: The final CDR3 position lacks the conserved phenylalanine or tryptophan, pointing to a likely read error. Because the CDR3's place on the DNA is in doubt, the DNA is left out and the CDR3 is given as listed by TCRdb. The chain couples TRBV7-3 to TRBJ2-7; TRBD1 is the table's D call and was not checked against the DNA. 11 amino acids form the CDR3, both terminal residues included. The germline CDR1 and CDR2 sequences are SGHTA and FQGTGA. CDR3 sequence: CASSSTLTAGK.

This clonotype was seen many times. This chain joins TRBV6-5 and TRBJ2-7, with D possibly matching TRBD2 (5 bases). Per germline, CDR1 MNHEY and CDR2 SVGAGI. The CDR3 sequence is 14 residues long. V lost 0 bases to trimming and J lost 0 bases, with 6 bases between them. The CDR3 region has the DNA TGTGCCAGCAGTTACTCTAGCGCCTCCTACGAGCAGTACTTC. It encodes CASSYSSASYEQYF.

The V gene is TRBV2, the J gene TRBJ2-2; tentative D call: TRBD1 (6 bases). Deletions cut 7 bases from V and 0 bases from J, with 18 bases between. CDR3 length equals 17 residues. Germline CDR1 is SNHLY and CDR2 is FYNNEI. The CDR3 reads CASTYAGTGTNTGELFF. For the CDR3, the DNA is TGTGCCAGCACCTACGCGGGCACAGGGACGAACACCGGGGAGCTGTTTTTT.

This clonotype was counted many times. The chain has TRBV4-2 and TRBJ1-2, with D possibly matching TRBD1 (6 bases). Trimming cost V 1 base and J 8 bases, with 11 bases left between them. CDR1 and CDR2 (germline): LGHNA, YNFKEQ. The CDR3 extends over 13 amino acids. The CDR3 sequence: CASSQATGGGYTF. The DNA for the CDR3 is TGTGCCAGCAGCCAAGCTACGGGGGGCGGCTACACCTTC.

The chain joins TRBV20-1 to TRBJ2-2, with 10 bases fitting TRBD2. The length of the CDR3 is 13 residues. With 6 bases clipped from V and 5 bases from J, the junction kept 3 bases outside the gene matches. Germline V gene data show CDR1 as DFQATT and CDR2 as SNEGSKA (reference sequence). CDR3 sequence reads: CSAPTSGTGELFF. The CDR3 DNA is TGCAGTGCCCCGACTAGCGGGACCGGGGAGCTGTTTTTT.

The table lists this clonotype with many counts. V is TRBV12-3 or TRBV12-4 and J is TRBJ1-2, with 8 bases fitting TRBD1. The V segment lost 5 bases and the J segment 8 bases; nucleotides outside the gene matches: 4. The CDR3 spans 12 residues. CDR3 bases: TGTGCCAGCAGTGACAGGGGACGCGGCTACACCTTC. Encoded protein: CASSDRGRGYTF.

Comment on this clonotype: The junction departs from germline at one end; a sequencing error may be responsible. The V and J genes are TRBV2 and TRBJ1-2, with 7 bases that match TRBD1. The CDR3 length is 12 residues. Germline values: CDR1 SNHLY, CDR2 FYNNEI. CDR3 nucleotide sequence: TGTGCCGGCAGTGAGACAGGGTATGGCTACACCTTC. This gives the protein CAGSETGYGYTF.

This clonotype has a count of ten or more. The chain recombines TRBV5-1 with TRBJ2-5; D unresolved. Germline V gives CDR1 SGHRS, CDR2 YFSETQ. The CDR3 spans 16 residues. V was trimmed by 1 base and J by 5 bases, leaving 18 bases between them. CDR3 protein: CASSLTTDFVEETQYF. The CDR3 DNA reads TGCGCCAGCAGCTTGACGACGGATTTCGTGGAGGAGACCCAGTACTTC.

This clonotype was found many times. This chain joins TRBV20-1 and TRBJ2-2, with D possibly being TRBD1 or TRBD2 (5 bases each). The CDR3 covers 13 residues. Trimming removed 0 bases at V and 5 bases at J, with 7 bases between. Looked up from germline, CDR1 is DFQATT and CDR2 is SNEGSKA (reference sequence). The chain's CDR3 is CSAREGVTGELFF. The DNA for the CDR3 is TGCAGTGCTAGAGAGGGGGTGACCGGGGAGCTGTTTTTT.

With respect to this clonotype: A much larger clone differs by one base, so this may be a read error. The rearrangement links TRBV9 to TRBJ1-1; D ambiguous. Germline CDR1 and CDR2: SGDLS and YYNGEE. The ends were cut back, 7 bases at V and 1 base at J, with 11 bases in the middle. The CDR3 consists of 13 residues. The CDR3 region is CASGLYTNTEAFF. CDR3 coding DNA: TGTGCCAGCGGCCTTTATACGAACACTGAAGCTTTCTTT.

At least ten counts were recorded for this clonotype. The CDR3 loop reads CASKDRLRSAGNTIYF. The CDR3, as DNA: TGTGCCAGCAAGGACAGGCTCCGCTCTGCGGGAAACACCATATATTTT. The gene calls are TRBV12-3 or TRBV12-4 and TRBJ1-3; 7 bases align to TRBD1. V gave up 7 bases and J gave up 4 bases; unmatched junction bases: 13. The CDR3 is 16 amino acids.

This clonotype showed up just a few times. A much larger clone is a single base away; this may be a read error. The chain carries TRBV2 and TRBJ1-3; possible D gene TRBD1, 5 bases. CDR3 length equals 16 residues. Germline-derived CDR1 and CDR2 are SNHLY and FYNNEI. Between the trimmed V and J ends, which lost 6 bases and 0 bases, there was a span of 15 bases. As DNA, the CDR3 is TGTGCCAGCAGCGGGGCGGGCTCCACCTCTGGAAACACCATATATTTT. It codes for CASSGAGSTSGNTIYF.

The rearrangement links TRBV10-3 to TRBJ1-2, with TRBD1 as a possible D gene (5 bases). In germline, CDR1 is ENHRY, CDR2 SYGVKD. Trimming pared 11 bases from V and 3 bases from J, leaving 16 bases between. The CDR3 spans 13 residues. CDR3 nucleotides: TGTGCCTCGAGGGGCAGAACAGACTATGGCTACACCTTC. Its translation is CASRGRTDYGYTF.

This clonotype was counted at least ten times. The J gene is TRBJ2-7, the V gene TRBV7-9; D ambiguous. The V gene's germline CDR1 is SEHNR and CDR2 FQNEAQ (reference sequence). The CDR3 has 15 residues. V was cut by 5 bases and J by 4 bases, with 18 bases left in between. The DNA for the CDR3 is TGTGCCAGCAGCCACGAATATCTAGTAAGTTACGAGCAGTACTTC. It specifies CASSHEYLVSYEQYF.